Listed below are T cell receptor beta chains from one sample, sequenced in a study of T cell repertoires in cytomegalovirus infection. Their antigens remain unidentified. TCRdb reanalysed the reads using MiXCR and keeps one entry per CDR3 protein. The sample lists about 770,000 distinct CDR3 sequences, 25% to 30% occurring once. The sequenced sample was cultured CD8+ T cells from PBMCs, obtained from culture after CMV antigen stimulation. These receptors were taken from a human donor in good health (CMV status not recorded). Some clones in this sample may be carry-over from other donors' samples. The CDR3 runs from the conserved cysteine through the conserved F or W. A D gene is named only where the DNA matches it firmly. Only some rows state a clone size, as once, few, many or a class for expanded clones.

V gene	D gene	clone size	J gene	CDR3 DNA	CDR3 protein
TRBV14	NA	NA	TRBJ2-1	TGTGTCAGCAGCCAAGAAACTTTAGAGCAGTTCTTC	CVSSQETLEQFF
TRBV27	NA	NA	TRBJ2-3	TGTGCCAGCAGTTCAAGGGGTCGGGATGGCACAGATACGCAGTATTTT	CASSSRGRDGTDTQYF
TRBV2	TRBD1	few	TRBJ1-6	TGTGCCAGCAGTGAAGGAACAGGGGGAAAGGCTTCACCCCTCCACTTT	CASSEGTGGKASPLHF
TRBV7-2	NA	few	TRBJ1-2	TGTGCCAGCAGCTTAGGAAGGGACGCCTACACCTTC	CASSLGRDAYTF
TRBV12-3/TRBV12-4	TRBD2	NA	TRBJ2-7	TGTGCCAGCACTAGCGGCTCCTACGAGCAGTACTTC	CASTSGSYEQYF
TRBV7-9	NA	few	TRBJ1-2	TGTGCCAGCAGCTCCAGAATTAACTATGGCTACACCTTC	CASSSRINYGYTF
TRBV27	TRBD1	few	TRBJ2-2	TGTGCCAGCAGTTCCCAGGGGGCGAGGTGGGAGCTGTTTTTT	CASSSQGARWELFF
TRBV15	TRBD1	NA	TRBJ2-1	TGTGCCACCAGCGGCACCGGGACAGGCTATGAGCAGTTCTTC	CATSGTGTGYEQFF
TRBV15	NA	NA	TRBJ1-1	TGTGCCACCAGCAGAGACCGGGCCCCCAACACTGAAGCTTTCTTT	CATSRDRAPNTEAFF
TRBV12-3/TRBV12-4	NA	once	TRBJ2-1	TGTGCCAGCAGCCCCCCCCCGTTCTTC	CASSPPPFF
TRBV6-6	TRBD2	few	TRBJ2-5	TGTGCCAGCAGTTATGGCGGGGGGGCTCAAGAGACCCAGTACTTC	CASSYGGGAQETQYF
TRBV7-6	NA	many	TRBJ2-2	TGTGCCAGCAGCTTAGACCCCCCCGCGAAGACAGCGAACACCGGGGAGCTGTTTTTT	CASSLDPPAKTANTGELFF
TRBV7-6	NA	many	TRBJ2-4	TGTGCCAGCAGCCCTGCAATGGGGGTTGACATTCAGTACTTC	CASSPAMGVDIQYF
TRBV7-9	TRBD2	few	TRBJ2-1	TGTGCCAGCAGCCGGGAGGGTCACAATGAGCAGTTCTTC	CASSREGHNEQFF
TRBV19	NA	NA	TRBJ1-1	TGTGCCAGTAGTTTAGGACAGAGCAGGTGGACTGAAGCTTTCTTT	CASSLGQSRWTEAFF
TRBV11-1	NA	NA	TRBJ1-1	TGTGCCAGCAGCTTAGCCAGACAGTCGAACACTGAAGCTTTCTTT	CASSLARQSNTEAFF
TRBV27	NA	many	TRBJ1-4	TGTGCCAGCAGGCCCGTCGGAACCTATGAAAAACTGTTTTTT	CASRPVGTYEKLFF
TRBV19	NA	few	TRBJ1-5	TGTGCCAGTAGTATAGAGGGGCTAAATCAGCCCCAGCATTTT	CASSIEGLNQPQHF